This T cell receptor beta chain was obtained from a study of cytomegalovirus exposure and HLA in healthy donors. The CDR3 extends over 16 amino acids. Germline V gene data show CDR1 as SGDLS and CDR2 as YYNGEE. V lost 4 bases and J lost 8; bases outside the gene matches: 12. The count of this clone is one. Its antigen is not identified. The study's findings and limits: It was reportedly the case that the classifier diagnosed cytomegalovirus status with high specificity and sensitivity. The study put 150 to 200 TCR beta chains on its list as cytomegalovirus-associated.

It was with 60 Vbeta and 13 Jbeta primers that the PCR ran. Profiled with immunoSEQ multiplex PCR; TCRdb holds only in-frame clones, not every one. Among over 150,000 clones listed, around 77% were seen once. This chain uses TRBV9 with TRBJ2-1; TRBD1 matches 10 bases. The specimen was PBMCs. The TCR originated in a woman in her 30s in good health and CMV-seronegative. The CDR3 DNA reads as TGTGCCAGCAGCTTGAACCGGGACAGGGGTTTCGATGAGCAGTTCTTC. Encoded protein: CASSLNRDRGFDEQFF.